A selection of T cell receptor beta chains follows, all from one sample in a study of blood T cell repertoires in COVID-19. Only in-frame clones appear in the TCRdb table, and some are missing; sequencing was by immunoSEQ multiplex PCR. The data hold some 320,000 clones, with around 86% observed a single time. The sample taken for sequencing was PBMCs or T cells enriched from blood (not recorded which). The receptors originated from a man between 60 and 75 years old who had recovered from COVID-19. The CDR3 runs from the conserved cysteine through the conserved F or W. D genes are given only for firm matches. Clone size appears in some rows only: once, few, many, or a class for an expanded clone.

d_call	v_call	clone_size	j_call	cdr3_nt	cdr3_aa
.	TRBV19	once	TRBJ2-3	TGTGCCAGTAGTAGTTCGCCGCGGGGAGATACGCAGTATTTT	CASSSSPRGDTQYF
.	TRBV28	.	TRBJ2-2	TGTGCCAGCAGTTTATCGGCCTGGTTGCGAGCGGCGAACACCGGGGAGCTGTTTTTT	CASSLSAWLRAANTGELFF
TRBD1	TRBV7-2	once	TRBJ1-4	TGTGCCAGCAGCTCCGGGACAGGCGAAAAACTGTTTTTT	CASSSGTGEKLFF
.	TRBV3-1/TRBV3-2	.	TRBJ2-1	TGTGCCAGCAGCCAAAAAGGGGCTCGCAATGAGCAGTTCTTC	CASSQKGARNEQFF
.	TRBV14	.	TRBJ2-1	TGTGCCAGCAGCCCCCTCTTTGAGCCGAGCTCCTACAATGAGCAGTTCTTC	CASSPLFEPSSYNEQFF
.	TRBV24-1	.	TRBJ2-3	TGTGCCACGTCCGGGGGCACAGATACGCAGTATTTT	CATSGGTDTQYF
TRBD1	TRBV5-6	.	TRBJ1-2	TGTGCCAGCAGGGGACAGATAGGCTATGGCTACACCTTC	CASRGQIGYGYTF
.	TRBV2	.	TRBJ1-2	TGTGCCAGCACTAGGGGATCTAACTATGGCTACACCTTC	CASTRGSNYGYTF
TRBD2	TRBV7-8	.	TRBJ2-7	TGTGCCAGCAGCCGAGTGCAGGGACTAGCGGCCTCCTACGAGCAGTACTTC	CASSRVQGLAASYEQYF
.	TRBV24-1	.	TRBJ2-4	TGTGCCACCAGTGATTGCTGGGCCCGGAGGGTGCCCAAAAACATTCAGTACTTC	CATSDCWARRVPKNIQYF
TRBD2	TRBV27	.	TRBJ2-7	TGTGCCAGCAGCCGGACTAGGCTACGAGACGAGCAGTACTTC	CASSRTRLRDEQYF
TRBD2	TRBV2	.	TRBJ2-1	TGTGCCAGCAGGAGAAGTGGGCTAGCGGGAGATGAGCAGTTCTTC	CASRRSGLAGDEQFF
.	TRBV5-1	once	TRBJ2-1	TGCGCCAGCAGCCTCCCGCAGGGCTCCTACAATGAGCAGTTCTTC	CASSLPQGSYNEQFF
.	TRBV3-1/TRBV3-2	.	TRBJ2-1	TGTGCCAGCAGCCATCGGGCGGGGAATGAGCAGTTCTTC	CASSHRAGNEQFF